This T cell receptor (beta chain) was profiled in a study of CD8+ T cells in alopecia areata. Turning to the study itself: Twice daily, treated patients received 5 to 10 mg of oral tofacitinib.

It was cDNA, reverse transcribed from extracted RNA, that served as the sequencing template. TCRdb keeps only in-frame clones here, not all; method: immunoSEQ multiplex PCR. The top ten clones hold approximately 12% of a sample with around 200,000 clones, roughly 61% of them seen once. The treatment here: oral pan-JAK inhibitor, 5-10 mg twice daily. The J segment lost 2 bases and the V segment lost 4 bases, leaving 4 bases of the junction unmatched. The CDR3 has 16 amino acids. Germline V CDR1 and CDR2: LGHNT, FRNRAP. The chain links TRBV12-5 to TRBJ2-3, with 12 bases matching TRBD2. The sequence came from a human donor with alopecia areata. This specimen consisted of CD8+ T cells sorted from blood, obtained at week 24, from a patient treated with tofacitinib. CDR3 sequence: CASGSTSGGYTDTQYF. The CDR3 coding sequence is TGTGCTAGTGGTTCGACTAGCGGGGGATACACAGATACGCAGTATTTT.